The entry that follows covers one TCR beta chain sequence. There are a few counts of this clonotype. The antigen it binds to is not known. No much larger clonotype is one base removed from it; base qualities were not supplied. Between the V and J ends, shortened by 2 bases and 1 base respectively, the junction contains 12 bases. Spanning cysteine to phenylalanine, the CDR3 consists of 15 amino acids. Of the read, only the CDR3 DNA is kept; its 45 bases are in frame from base 1. The germline V gene (reference sequence) yields DFQATT for CDR1 and SNEGSKA for CDR2. The method behind the library was 5' RACE. Sequenced on a NextSeq 500. In the TCR library protocol, unique molecular identifiers were attached to individual cDNA molecules to correct for PCR bias and sequencing error. Both TCR alpha and beta chains were sequenced, and tight co-correlation was observed between alpha and beta sequence abundances in each sample. The paper's processing steps were these. V gene, J gene and CDR3 annotation of TCR sequences was performed with Decombinator V4. Expanded TCRs were defined as changing significantly between any two time points under a Poisson model with p below 0.0001. TCR abundances were normalised to the total number of TCRs sequenced per sample and were expressed as counts per million. TRAV1-2 paired with TRAJ12, TRAJ20 or TRAJ33 defined MAIT TCRs, while TRAV10 paired with TRAJ18 defined iNKT TCRs. A search of VDJdb, accessed on 1 November 2021, was run for TCRs annotated to CMV, EBV and SARS-CoV-2, with TCRs annotated for multiple antigens excluded. TCRdb trimmed public reads at Q25 via fastp, called clones via MiXCR and kept in-frame beta chains. Identical CDR3 proteins give one entry, which carries the most common genes and DNA. TCRdb's processing, not the authors' own work, is the source of the V and J calls. The sample table records about 94,000 distinct CDR3 sequences; under 15% of these occur just once. The top ten constitute around 2.4% of the sample.

This sample is part of a study of early T cells in non-severe SARS-CoV-2 infection (TCRdb year 2021). Background for the entire study: Bulk RNA from unsorted whole blood was used for TCR sequencing, so alpha and beta chains could not be paired.

Study-wide conclusions, independent of this receptor: VDJdb matching was skewed toward anti-spike CD8 responses, so virus-specific expansions were likely underestimated and private and CD4 specificities were missed.

A case-control design nested within a healthcare worker cohort in London, UK, was used, with weekly nasopharyngeal swab PCR tests and blood sampling performed. Healthcare workers were recruited during the week of the UK lockdown, between 23 and 31 March 2020, and followed weekly for up to about 15 weeks. The clonotype was recovered from an adult who was a healthcare worker with PCR-confirmed SARS-CoV-2 infection or an uninfected control (not recorded which). This receptor chain uses TRBV20-1 and TRBJ1-5, with no reliable assignment of the D segment. Sequencing was carried out using whole blood. This receptor has the CDR3 CSARPDPVSNQPQHF. The sequenced DNA: TGCAGTGCTAGACCCGACCCTGTGAGCAATCAGCCCCAGCATTTT.